This T cell receptor (beta chain) derives from a study of sequential checkpoint blockade in melanoma (dated by TCRdb to the late 2010s). For the wider study: Patients were assigned by 1:1 randomization to either first-line nivolumab followed by ipilimumab (arm A) or ipilimumab followed by nivolumab (arm B). Maintenance nivolumab was given following each of the two trial sequences. TCRbeta immunosequencing was performed on DNA from around 91 pretreatment melanoma tumor samples. For approximately 20 patients, matched tumor biopsies were taken both before treatment and at week 13, after single-agent nivolumab (arm A) or ipilimumab (arm B). Around 80% of the matched pre- and post-treatment tumor biopsy pairs came from the same lesion.

The CDR3, cysteine through phenylalanine, is 13 amino acids long. Solely the CDR3 DNA is kept, with 39 bases framed from the first base. V is pared back by 6 bases and J by 5 bases, with 14 bases lying between the germline termini. The germline V gene provides CDR1 MNHGY and CDR2 SAAAGT. What the work shows at the level of the full study, not this receptor alone: Small sample sizes and reduced statistical power limited the within-arm analyses of tumor T-cell fraction. Validation of the response-prediction model combining TCR metrics and mutation burden is needed in larger, independent patient cohorts. Patients with increases in tumor T-cell fraction and clonality by week 13 were approximately 30 times more likely to achieve clinical benefit. Tumor T-cell fraction and clonality correlated with PD-L1 staining and CD8+ T-cell counts but not with mutational load. Among patients in the nivolumab-first arm (arm A), tumor TIL clonality before treatment was associated with response (P = .04).

The treatment or condition label on this specimen signifies: randomized to nivolumab then ipilimumab (arm A) or the reverse (arm B). Prior DNA-damaging chemotherapy had not been received by any trial patient. CheckMate 064, a randomized, open-label phase II trial of sequential checkpoint blockade, was the source of the samples, all of which came from patients with melanoma. Genomic DNA from formalin-fixed paraffin-embedded (FFPE) tissue samples was used for tumor TCR sequencing. TCRbeta CDR3 regions were immunosequenced from genomic DNA with the immunoSEQ Assay. Before high-throughput sequencing, the genomic DNA was amplified using bias-controlled multiplex PCR. Concerning the study's data processing: To quantify the absolute abundance of each unique TCRbeta CDR3 region, the sequences were collapsed and filtered. Clonality, defined as 1 minus Pielou's evenness, was calculated using productive rearrangements only. Tumor T-cell fraction was calculated by normalizing TCRbeta template counts to the amount of usable DNA, which was estimated from several housekeeping genes. Clones with significantly greater frequencies in on-treatment versus baseline samples were identified using a previously published method. TCRdb's version of the immuneACCESS table is confined to in-frame rearrangements and falls short of the full clone set. An unresolved V gene accounts for under half of the shortfall where checked; the remainder is of unknown origin. V, J and clone size derive from that table, while D and trimming were established from the DNA sequence. The sample yields 5,000 to 7,500 clones; around 21% were counted once. 9% of the sample is taken by the ten largest.

This clone was seen at least ten times. The antigen it recognizes is unknown. The record has no base qualities; no much larger clone is one base away. This specimen consisted of tumor tissue (inferred from file names), obtained from a patient given nivolumab and ipilimumab in sequence. Recombination connected TRBV6-8 to TRBJ2-7; TRBD1 could be the D gene, as 6 bases match. The clonotype comes from a human donor with melanoma. The DNA sequence reads TGTGCCAGCAGATGGGGGCGCGAGCACGAGCAGTACTTC. Translation gives CASRWGREHEQYF.